This T cell receptor (beta chain) originates from a study of T cells after yellow fever vaccination. At the level of the study: With SMART-Seq v4 Ultra Low Input, the fractions containing low cell numbers were prepared.

Study results and limitations: CD4 and CD8 compartments shared a small share of clonotypes, likely from convergent recombination. Reappearing after the booster were most of the clones from primary vaccination (less than 97% CD4, around 88% CD8).

This clonotype showed up just a few times. Its cognate antigen is unknown. The germline V and J ends were trimmed by 0 bases and 2 bases, with 16 bases remaining between them. The CDR3 extends over 17 amino acids. Germline V gives CDR1 LGHNA, CDR2 YNFKEQ. Template-switching 5'RACE yielded the TCR cDNA; a universal primer site and UMIs were added in the process. From the 5' RACE reads, TCRdb called clonotypes with MiXCR, one entry per CDR3 protein. The repertoire holds about 340,000 distinct CDR3 sequences, with roughly an eighth as singletons. The TCR sequence derives from a man aged 18 to 30 who received the YFV17D yellow fever vaccine. The chain uses TRBV4-2 and TRBJ2-5, with D uncertain. The sequences come from CD4+ T cells sorted from PBMCs, collected 15 days after the yellow fever booster vaccination. DNA of the CDR3: TGTGCCAGCAGCCAAGATCCTCCAGCGTGGGGTCAAGAGACCCAGTACTTC. As protein: CASSQDPPAWGQETQYF.